This TCR beta chain is from a study of blood T cells in healthy people across ages. Study summary: Template switching recovered approximately one barcoded beta molecule for every two T cells.

Germline loops: CDR1 SGHAT, CDR2 FQNNGV. V lost 5 bases, J lost 5 bases, and 8 bases stayed unmatched. The CDR3 sequence is 15 residues long. Approximately 9.1 milliliters was the volume of peripheral blood drawn from each donor. Isolation recovered at least 6.5 million PBMCs from every sample. For the second PCR, which ran for about 6 to 11 cycles, a sample-barcoded 5' primer and a J-beta primer mix were used. Unique molecular identifiers of 12 random nucleotides labeled each cDNA. TCRdb independently ran MiXCR on the 5' RACE reads; one entry per CDR3 protein. Of 1,800,000 or so distinct CDR3 sequences listed, roughly two fifths were seen once; the top ten hold roughly 23%.

The V and J genes are TRBV11-2 and TRBJ2-3; TRBD1 aligns across 9 bases. The source is a human donor in good health. The sample consisted of blood. As DNA, the CDR3 is TGTGCCAGCAGCGTGCGGACAGGGGATAAAGATACGCAGTATTTT. Protein product: CASSVRTGDKDTQYF.